This T cell receptor (beta chain) is from a study of T cell repertoires in aging, cancer and after chemotherapy. About the research overall: Paired samples before and after chemotherapy came from chronic lymphocytic leukemia patients on fludarabine- or bendamustine-based regimens.

Peripheral blood genomic DNA, not sorted cells or RNA, was the template. Study results and limitations: Across the chemotherapy interval, each cancer cohort showed higher median generation probability, suggesting thymic rebound.

Comment on this clonotype: What it binds is unknown.

Rearranged V-D-J TRB sequences were amplified with a mixed TRB-A/B primer pool. One entry per CDR3 protein, called by TCRdb with MiXCR from the multiplex PCR reads. The repertoire has 6,000 to 6,500 distinct CDR3 sequences, more than 30% of them found once; the top ten carry about 30%. This CDR3 has 14 residues. CDR1 and CDR2 from the germline V gene are KGHDR and SFDVKD. V lost 4 bases and J lost 8, with 14 bases in between. Source material: blood. The chain recombines TRBV24-1 with TRBJ1-5; a possible D gene is TRBD1 (5 bases). This receptor was obtained from a human donor with a blood cancer. The CDR3 region has the DNA TGTGCCACCAGTGAGGGGGGGGGGGGGGAGCCCCAGCATTTT. This gives the protein CATSEGGGGEPQHF.